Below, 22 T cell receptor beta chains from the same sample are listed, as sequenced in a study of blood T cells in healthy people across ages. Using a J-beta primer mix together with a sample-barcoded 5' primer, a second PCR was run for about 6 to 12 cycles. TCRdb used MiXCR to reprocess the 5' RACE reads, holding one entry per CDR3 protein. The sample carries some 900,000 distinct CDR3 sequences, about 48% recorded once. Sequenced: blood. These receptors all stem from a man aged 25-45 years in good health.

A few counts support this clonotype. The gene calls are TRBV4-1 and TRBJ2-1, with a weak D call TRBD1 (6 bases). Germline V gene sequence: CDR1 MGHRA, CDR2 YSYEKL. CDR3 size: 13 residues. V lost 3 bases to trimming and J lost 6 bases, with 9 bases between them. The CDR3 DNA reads TGCGCCAGCAGCCAGCAGGGGACCAATGAGCAGTTCTTC. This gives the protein CASSQQGTNEQFF.

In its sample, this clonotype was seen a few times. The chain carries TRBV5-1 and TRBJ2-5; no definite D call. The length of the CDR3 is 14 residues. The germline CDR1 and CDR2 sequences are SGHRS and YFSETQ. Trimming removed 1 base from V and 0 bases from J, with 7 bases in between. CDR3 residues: CASSLSLNQETQYF. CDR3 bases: TGCGCCAGCAGCTTGAGTCTCAACCAAGAGACCCAGTACTTC.

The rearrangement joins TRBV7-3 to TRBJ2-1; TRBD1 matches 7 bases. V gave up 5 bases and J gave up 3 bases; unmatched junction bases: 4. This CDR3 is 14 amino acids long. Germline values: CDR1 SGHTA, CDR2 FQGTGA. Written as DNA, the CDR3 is TGTGCCAGCAGCAATACAGGGGACTACAATGAGCAGTTCTTC. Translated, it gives CASSNTGDYNEQFF.

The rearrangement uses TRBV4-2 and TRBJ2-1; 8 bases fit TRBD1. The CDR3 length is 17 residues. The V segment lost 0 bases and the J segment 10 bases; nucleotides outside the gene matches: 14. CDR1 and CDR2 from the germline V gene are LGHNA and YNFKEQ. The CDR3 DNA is TGTGCCAGCAGCCAAGAACACTCTCAGGGGGCGGCCTACGAGCAGTTCTTC. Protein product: CASSQEHSQGAAYEQFF.

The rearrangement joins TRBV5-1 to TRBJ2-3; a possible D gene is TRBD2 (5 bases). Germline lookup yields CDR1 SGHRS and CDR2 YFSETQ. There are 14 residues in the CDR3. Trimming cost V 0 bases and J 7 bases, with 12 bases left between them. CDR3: CASSLDSGSNTQYF. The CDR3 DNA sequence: TGCGCCAGCAGCTTGGACAGCGGAAGCAATACGCAGTATTTT. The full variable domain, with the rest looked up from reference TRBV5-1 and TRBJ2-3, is KAGVTQTPRYLIKTRGQQVTLSCSPISGHRSVSWYQQTPGQGLQFLFEYFSETQRNKGNFPGRFSGRQFSNSRSEMNVSTLELGDSALYLCASSLDSGSNTQYFGPGTRLTVL.

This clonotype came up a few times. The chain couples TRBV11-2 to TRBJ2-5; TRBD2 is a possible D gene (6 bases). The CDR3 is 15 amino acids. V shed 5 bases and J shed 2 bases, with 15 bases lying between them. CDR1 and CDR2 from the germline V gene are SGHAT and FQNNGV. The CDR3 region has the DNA TGTGCCAGCAGCCCGACATTCGGGGGTCAAGAGACCCAGTACTTC. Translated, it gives CASSPTFGGQETQYF.

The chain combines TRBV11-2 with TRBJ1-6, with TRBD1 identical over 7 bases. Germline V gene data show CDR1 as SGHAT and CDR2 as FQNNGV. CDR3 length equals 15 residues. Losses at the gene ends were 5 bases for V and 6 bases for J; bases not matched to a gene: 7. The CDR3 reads CASSRNRQGNSPLHF. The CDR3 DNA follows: TGTGCCAGCAGCCGAAATCGACAGGGTAATTCACCCCTCCACTTT.

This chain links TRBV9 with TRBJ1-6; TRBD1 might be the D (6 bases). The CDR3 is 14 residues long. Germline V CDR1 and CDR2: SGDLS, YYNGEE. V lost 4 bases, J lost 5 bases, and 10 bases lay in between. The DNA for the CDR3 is TGTGCCAGCAGCCCTCCAGGGGATAATTCACCCCTCCACTTT. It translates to CASSPPGDNSPLHF.

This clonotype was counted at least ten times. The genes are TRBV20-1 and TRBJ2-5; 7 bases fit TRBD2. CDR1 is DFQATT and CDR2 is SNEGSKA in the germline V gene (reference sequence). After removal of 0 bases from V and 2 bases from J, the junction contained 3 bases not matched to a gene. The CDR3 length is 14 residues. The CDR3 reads CSARDGGVQETQYF. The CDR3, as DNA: TGCAGTGCTAGAGATGGGGGGGTTCAAGAGACCCAGTACTTC.

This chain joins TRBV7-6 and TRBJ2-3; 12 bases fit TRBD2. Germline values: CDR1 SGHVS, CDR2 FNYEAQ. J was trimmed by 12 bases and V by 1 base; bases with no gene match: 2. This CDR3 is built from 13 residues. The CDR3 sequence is CASSLGLAGAQYF. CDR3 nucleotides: TGTGCCAGCAGCTTAGGACTAGCGGGGGCCCAGTATTTT.

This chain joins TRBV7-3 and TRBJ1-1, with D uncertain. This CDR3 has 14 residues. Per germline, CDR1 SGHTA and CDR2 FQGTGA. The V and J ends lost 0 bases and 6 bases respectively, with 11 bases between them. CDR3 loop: CASSLTVSAPEAFF. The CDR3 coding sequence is TGTGCCAGCAGCTTAACCGTCTCGGCCCCTGAAGCTTTCTTT.

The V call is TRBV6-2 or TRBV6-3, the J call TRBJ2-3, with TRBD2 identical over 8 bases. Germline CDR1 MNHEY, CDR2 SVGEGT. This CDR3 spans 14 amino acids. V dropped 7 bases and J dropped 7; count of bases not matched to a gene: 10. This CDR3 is CASNPGLGTNTQYF. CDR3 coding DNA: TGTGCCAGCAATCCGGGACTAGGGACGAATACGCAGTATTTT.

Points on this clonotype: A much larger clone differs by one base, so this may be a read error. The CDR3 DNA is TGCGCCAGCAGCCAAGTACACACAGATACGCAGTATTTT. Residues: CASSQVHTDTQYF. V and J are TRBV4-3 and TRBJ2-3, with D unresolved. The ends were cut back, 1 base at V and 2 bases at J, with 4 bases in the middle. This CDR3 comprises 13 residues. Per germline, CDR1 LGHNA and CDR2 YSLEER.

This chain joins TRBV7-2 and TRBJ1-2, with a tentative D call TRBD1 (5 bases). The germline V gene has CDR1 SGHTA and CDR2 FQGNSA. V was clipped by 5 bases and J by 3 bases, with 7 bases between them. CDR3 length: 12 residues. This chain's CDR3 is CASSMTDYGYTF. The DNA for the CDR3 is TGTGCCAGCAGCATGACAGACTATGGCTACACCTTC.

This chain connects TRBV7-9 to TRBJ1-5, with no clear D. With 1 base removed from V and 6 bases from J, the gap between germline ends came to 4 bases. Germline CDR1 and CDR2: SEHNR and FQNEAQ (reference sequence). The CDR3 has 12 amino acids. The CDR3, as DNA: TGTGCCAGCAGCTTAGGATTTCAGCCCCAGCATTTT. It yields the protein CASSLGFQPQHF.

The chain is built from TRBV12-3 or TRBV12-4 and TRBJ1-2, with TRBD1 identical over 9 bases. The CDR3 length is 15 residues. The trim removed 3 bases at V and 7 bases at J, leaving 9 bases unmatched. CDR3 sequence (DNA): TGTGCCAGCAGTTTCCCCCTGGGACAGGGAAGTGGCTACACCTTC. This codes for CASSFPLGQGSGYTF.

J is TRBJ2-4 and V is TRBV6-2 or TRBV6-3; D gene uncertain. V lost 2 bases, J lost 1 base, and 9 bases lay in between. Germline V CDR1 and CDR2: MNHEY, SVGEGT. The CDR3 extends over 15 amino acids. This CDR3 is CASSYGGFAKNIQYF. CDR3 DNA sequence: TGTGCCAGCAGTTACGGCGGATTCGCCAAAAACATTCAGTACTTC.

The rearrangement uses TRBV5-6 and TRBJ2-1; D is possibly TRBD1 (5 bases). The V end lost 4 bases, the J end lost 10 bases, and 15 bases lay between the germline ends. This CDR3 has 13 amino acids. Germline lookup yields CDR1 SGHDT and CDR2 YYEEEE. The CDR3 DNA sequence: TGTGCCAGCAGCGCTGCCCTCACAGGAGAGCAGTTCTTC. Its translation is CASSAALTGEQFF.

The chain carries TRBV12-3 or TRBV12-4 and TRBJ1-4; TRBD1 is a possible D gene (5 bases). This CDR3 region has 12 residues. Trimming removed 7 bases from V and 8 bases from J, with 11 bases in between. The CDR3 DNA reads TGTGCCAGCACGGCGGGGGGGGAAAAACTGTTTTTT. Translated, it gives CASTAGGEKLFF.

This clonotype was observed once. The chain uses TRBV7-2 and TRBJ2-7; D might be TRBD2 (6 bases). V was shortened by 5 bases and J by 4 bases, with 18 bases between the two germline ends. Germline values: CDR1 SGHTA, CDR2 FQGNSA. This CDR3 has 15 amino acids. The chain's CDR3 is CASSPVVLAVYEQYF. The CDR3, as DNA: TGTGCCAGCAGCCCCGTGGTGTTAGCGGTGTACGAGCAGTACTTC. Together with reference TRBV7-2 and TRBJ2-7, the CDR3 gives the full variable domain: GAGVSQSPSNKVTEKGKDVELRCDPISGHTALYWYRQSLGQGLEFLIYFQGNSAPDKSGLPSDRFSAERTGGSVSTLTIQRTQQEDSAVYLCASSPVVLAVYEQYFGPGTRLTVT.

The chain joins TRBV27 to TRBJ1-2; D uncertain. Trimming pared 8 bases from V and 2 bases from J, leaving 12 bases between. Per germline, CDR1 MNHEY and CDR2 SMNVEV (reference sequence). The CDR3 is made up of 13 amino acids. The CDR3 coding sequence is TGTGCCAGCGGCCCGGGCACGAACTATGGCTACACCTTC. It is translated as CASGPGTNYGYTF.

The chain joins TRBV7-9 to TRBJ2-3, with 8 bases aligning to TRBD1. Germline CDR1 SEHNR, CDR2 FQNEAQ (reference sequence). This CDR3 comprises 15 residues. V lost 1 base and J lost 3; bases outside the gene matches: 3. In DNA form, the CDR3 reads TGTGCCAGCAGCTTAGAACAGGGGGGTACAGATACGCAGTATTTT. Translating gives CASSLEQGGTDTQYF.